A single sample is the source of the 14 T cell receptor beta chains below, sequenced in a study of T-cell reconstitution after alpha-beta-depleted transplantation in children. Unique molecular identifiers were incorporated during preparation of the TCRbeta library. TCRdb re-derived calls from the PCR reads in MiXCR, one entry per CDR3 protein. The sample shows about 370,000 distinct CDR3 sequences, over 20% of them seen only once. Sequencing used PBMCs from the stem cell graft donor, obtained from the stem cell graft. The receptor set was obtained from a human donor who donated a stem cell graft to a child with acute myeloid leukemia.

This clonotype was picked up a small number of times. The rearrangement links TRBV5-1 to TRBJ2-1; D gene uncertain. Germline V gene sequence: CDR1 SGHRS, CDR2 YFSETQ. Deletions cut 6 bases from V and 0 bases from J, with 19 bases between. This CDR3 contains 17 residues. The CDR3: CASNPTGLLSSYNEQFF. The CDR3 nucleotides are TGCGCCAGCAACCCCACTGGCCTGCTAAGCTCCTACAATGAGCAGTTCTTC. Combining the CDR3 with reference TRBV5-1 and TRBJ2-1 gives the whole variable domain KAGVTQTPRYLIKTRGQQVTLSCSPISGHRSVSWYQQTPGQGLQFLFEYFSETQRNKGNFPGRFSGRQFSNSRSEMNVSTLELGDSALYLCASNPTGLLSSYNEQFFGPGTRLTVL.

This chain joins TRBV15 and TRBJ2-5; no reliable D call. V was pared by 8 bases and J by 4 bases, with 17 bases between. The CDR3 totals 14 residues. CDR1 LNHNV and CDR2 YYDKDF come from the germline V gene (reference sequence). In DNA form, the CDR3 reads TGTGCCACCGCTGACAATCCGCACGGAGAGACCCAGTACTTC. This codes for CATADNPHGETQYF.

This chain joins TRBV12-3 or TRBV12-4 and TRBJ1-6; D gene ambiguous. The CDR3 spans 15 residues. The V gene lost 6 bases and the J gene lost 4 bases, with 13 bases spanning the gap. DNA for the CDR3: TGTGCCAGCAGAAACAGATTAGGTTATAATTCACCCCTCCACTTT. Amino acids: CASRNRLGYNSPLHF.

Ten or more counts support this clonotype. The chain joins TRBV20-1 to TRBJ1-1, with D unclear. CDR1 is DFQATT and CDR2 is SNEGSKA in the germline V gene (reference sequence). The CDR3 consists of 14 residues. V lost 6 bases and J 0 bases, leaving 14 bases between the germline ends. The DNA for the CDR3 is TGCAGTGCCCCAGTGGCAGGATTGAACACTGAAGCTTTCTTT. Its translation is CSAPVAGLNTEAFF.

This clonotype came up a few times. The chain recombines TRBV21-1 with TRBJ2-7; the DNA was not compared with TRBD1, the D call given in the table. TRBV21-1 corresponds to a pseudogene. There are 15 residues in the CDR3. DNA for the CDR3: TGTGCCAGCAGCAAAAAGAGACAGGGAGTTTACGAGCAGTACTTC. Translation gives CASSKKRQGVYEQYF.

The chain couples TRBV20-1 to TRBJ2-1, with no clear D. Germline V lookup: CDR1 DFQATT, CDR2 SNEGSKA (reference sequence). The V end lost 6 bases, the J end lost 3 bases, and 18 bases lay between the germline ends. CDR3 length: 15 amino acids. CDR3 sequence reads: CSAQPPGHLYNEQFF. The CDR3 DNA is TGCAGTGCCCAACCACCCGGGCACCTCTACAATGAGCAGTTCTTC.

At least ten counts were recorded for this clonotype. The gene calls are TRBV10-3 and TRBJ2-1, with TRBD1 identical over 11 bases. V was pared by 4 bases and J by 7 bases, with 3 bases of the junction left unmatched. Germline values: CDR1 ENHRY, CDR2 SYGVKD. The CDR3 covers 14 residues. The CDR3 region has the DNA TGTGCCATCAGTGGGGACAGGGGGTTAAATGAGCAGTTCTTC. Translating it yields CAISGDRGLNEQFF.

In this sample, this clonotype turned up a few times. The genes are TRBV28 and TRBJ2-3; 7 nucleotides agree with TRBD2. The germline V gene has CDR1 MDHEN and CDR2 SYDVKM. Germline trimming cut 8 bases from V and 4 bases from J; bases unmatched to any gene: 9. This CDR3 region has 14 residues. CDR3 loop: CASLAGPNSDTQYF. The CDR3 bases are TGTGCCAGCTTAGCGGGCCCAAACTCAGATACGCAGTATTTT.

V gene TRBV5-1 combines with J gene TRBJ2-1; no clear D. This CDR3 has 15 residues. Trimming removed 1 base at V and 5 bases at J, with 13 bases between. Germline CDR1 reads SGHRS; CDR2 reads YFSETQ. CDR3 residues: CASSLRGTRNNEQFF. CDR3 in DNA: TGCGCCAGCAGCTTGAGAGGAACTCGAAACAATGAGCAGTTCTTC.

CDR3 bases: TGTGCCAGCAGTGACGGACCGAACAATGAGCAGTTCTTC. Protein product: CASSDGPNNEQFF. This rearrangement joins TRBV6-4 to TRBJ2-1; D unclear. The CDR3 runs to 13 residues. Trimming removed 2 bases at V and 5 bases at J, with 7 bases between. Germline CDR1 reads MRHNA; CDR2 reads SNTAGT.

This clonotype was seen only a few times. The conserved phenylalanine or tryptophan is not found at the CDR3 terminus, so this likely reflects a read error. No DNA is shown, since the ends of the CDR3 on it are uncertain; the CDR3 is the one TCRdb lists. The chain couples TRBV5-1 to TRBJ2-5; TRBD1, the D gene given by the table, was not confirmed from the DNA. The germline CDR1 and CDR2 sequences are SGHRS and YFSETQ. The CDR3 is 12 amino acids long, termini counted. CDR3 amino acids: CASSLDRPYWGS.

The rearrangement uses TRBV7-2 and TRBJ1-5; TRBD1 matches at 7 bases. CDR3 length: 14 residues. Trimming cost V 8 bases and J 4 bases; bases outside gene matches: 8. Germline V lookup: CDR1 SGHTA, CDR2 FQGNSA. In DNA, the CDR3 is TGTGCCAGCGGCCGGGCAGGGGGAAATCAGCCCCAGCATTTT. Amino acids: CASGRAGGNQPQHF.

This clonotype was observed a few times. This rearrangement joins TRBV10-3 to TRBJ1-1; D remains unclear. V lost 7 bases and J 7 bases, leaving 22 bases between the germline ends. Germline CDR1 ENHRY, CDR2 SYGVKD. This CDR3 is 15 amino acids long. CDR3: CAITERAGESVEAFF. The CDR3 region has the DNA TGTGCCATCACCGAACGGGCCGGGGAATCGGTTGAAGCTTTCTTT.

This clonotype was counted at least ten times. This rearrangement joins TRBV4-2 to TRBJ2-1; 8 positions match TRBD2. Germline V gene lookup returns CDR1 LGHNA and CDR2 YNFKEQ. The CDR3 sequence is 18 residues long. V lost 1 base and J lost 8; bases outside the gene matches: 16. CDR3 nucleotides: TGTGCCAGCAGCCAAGGGGCAGTAGGGAGCGGGAGTGGAGATGAGCAGTTCTTC. The encoded protein is CASSQGAVGSGSGDEQFF.